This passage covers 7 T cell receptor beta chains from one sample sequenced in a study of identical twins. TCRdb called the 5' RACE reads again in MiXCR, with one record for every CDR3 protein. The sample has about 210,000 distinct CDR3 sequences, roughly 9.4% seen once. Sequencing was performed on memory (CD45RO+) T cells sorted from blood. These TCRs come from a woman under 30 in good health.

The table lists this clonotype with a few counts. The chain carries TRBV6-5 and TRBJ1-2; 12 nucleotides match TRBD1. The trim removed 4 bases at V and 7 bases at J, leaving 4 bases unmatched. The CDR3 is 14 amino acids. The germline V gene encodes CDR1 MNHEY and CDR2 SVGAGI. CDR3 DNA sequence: TGTGCCAGCAGTTGGGGACAGGGGGCGCGTGGCTACACCTTC. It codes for CASSWGQGARGYTF.

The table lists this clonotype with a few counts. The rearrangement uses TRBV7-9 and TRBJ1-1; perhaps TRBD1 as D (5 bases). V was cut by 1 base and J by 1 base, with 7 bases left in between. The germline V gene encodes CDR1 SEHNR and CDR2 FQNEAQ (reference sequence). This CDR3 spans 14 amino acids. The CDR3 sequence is CASSLVQGNTEAFF. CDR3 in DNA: TGTGCCAGCAGCTTAGTTCAGGGGAACACTGAAGCTTTCTTT.

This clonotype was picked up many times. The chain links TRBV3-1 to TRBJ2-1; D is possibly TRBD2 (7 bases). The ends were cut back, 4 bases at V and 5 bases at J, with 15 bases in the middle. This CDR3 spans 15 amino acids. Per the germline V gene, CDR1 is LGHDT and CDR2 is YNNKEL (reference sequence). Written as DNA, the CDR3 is TGTGCCAGCAGCCGGGGGGGGGGGCTGGACAATGAGCAGTTCTTC. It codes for CASSRGGGLDNEQFF.

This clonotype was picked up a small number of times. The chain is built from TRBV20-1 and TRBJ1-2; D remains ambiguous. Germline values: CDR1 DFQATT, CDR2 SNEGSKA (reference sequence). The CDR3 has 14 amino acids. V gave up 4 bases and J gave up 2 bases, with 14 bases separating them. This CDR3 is CSATRKLANYGYTF. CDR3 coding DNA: TGCAGTGCTACCCGGAAGCTAGCCAACTATGGCTACACCTTC.

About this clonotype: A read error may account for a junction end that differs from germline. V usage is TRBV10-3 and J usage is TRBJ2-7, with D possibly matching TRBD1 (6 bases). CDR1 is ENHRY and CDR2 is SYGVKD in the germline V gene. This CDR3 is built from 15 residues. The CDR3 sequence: CAASSDRRLSSEQYF. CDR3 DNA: TGTGCCGCTAGCTCCGACAGGCGCCTTTCCTCCGAGCAGTACTTC.

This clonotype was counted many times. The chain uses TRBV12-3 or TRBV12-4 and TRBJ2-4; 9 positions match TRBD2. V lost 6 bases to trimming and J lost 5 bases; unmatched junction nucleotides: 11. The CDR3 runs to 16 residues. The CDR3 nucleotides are TGTGCCAGCAGCATGCGGGGGGGCCGGGAGGAAAACATTCAGTACTTC. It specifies CASSMRGGREENIQYF.

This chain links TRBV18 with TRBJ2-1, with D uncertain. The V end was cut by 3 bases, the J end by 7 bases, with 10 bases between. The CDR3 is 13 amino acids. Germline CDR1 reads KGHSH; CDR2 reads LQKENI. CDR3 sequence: CASSPTEGNEQFF. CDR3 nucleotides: TGTGCCAGCTCACCGACGGAAGGGAATGAGCAGTTCTTC.